These 27 T cell receptor beta chains were sequenced from one sample in a study of blood T cells in healthy people across ages (dated by TCRdb to 2015 to 2017). The method behind the library was 5' RACE. A second PCR of about 6 to 11 cycles was performed with a sample-barcoded 5' primer and a J-beta primer mix. Through fastp at Q25 and MiXCR, TCRdb rebuilt clones from the public reads, retaining in-frame beta chains. Each CDR3 protein appears once, grouped with its most common genes and DNA. In all, the sample holds fewer than 2,000,000 distinct CDR3 sequences, and about two fifths of those were seen once. The ten largest clones capture under 25% of the sample. Sequenced: blood. Receptors were obtained from a human donor in good health.

This rearrangement joins TRBV10-3 to TRBJ1-5; 10 bases fit TRBD1. Germline lookup yields CDR1 ENHRY and CDR2 SYGVKD. The CDR3 runs to 16 residues. Trimming cost V 5 bases and J 4 bases; bases outside gene matches: 8. The CDR3 loop reads CAISPHGQGENQPQHF. CDR3 DNA sequence: TGTGCCATCAGTCCTCACGGACAGGGGGAAAATCAGCCCCAGCATTTT.

This clonotype was counted between two and nine times. J is TRBJ2-6 and V is TRBV7-2; 8 nucleotides match TRBD1. The CDR3 consists of 16 residues. CDR1 and CDR2 from the germline V gene are SGHTA and FQGNSA. V gave up 4 bases and J gave up 4 bases; unmatched junction bases: 6. CDR3 in DNA: TGTGCCAGCAGCTACGCGACAGGGGACGGGGCCAACGTCCTGACTTTC. This gives the protein CASSYATGDGANVLTF.

Ten or more counts support this clonotype. The chain joins TRBV6-5 to TRBJ2-1; TRBD1 aligns across 7 bases. The V and J ends lost 4 bases and 7 bases, in that order; junction bases with no gene match: 10. Germline lookup yields CDR1 MNHEY and CDR2 SVGAGI. The CDR3 has 15 amino acids. The CDR3 DNA reads TGTGCCAGCAGTTCCCCGACAGGGTCTAGGAATGAGCAGTTCTTC. This translates into CASSSPTGSRNEQFF.

With regard to this clonotype: One end of the junction is discordant with germline, which a read error may explain. This chain uses TRBV7-9 with TRBJ1-2, with 8 bases matching TRBD1. Germline V gives CDR1 SEHNR, CDR2 FQNEAQ (reference sequence). This CDR3 has 14 residues. For the CDR3, the DNA is TGTGCCTGCAGCTCGACAGGGGATGGCTATGGCTACACCTTC. This encodes CACSSTGDGYGYTF. Variable domain in full (rest from reference TRBV7-9 and TRBJ1-2): DTGVSQNPRHKITKRGQNVTFRCDPISEHNRLYWYRQTLGQGPEFLTYFQNEAQLEKSRLLSDRFSAERPKGSFSTLEIQRTEQGDSAMYLCACSSTGDGYGYTFGSGTRLTVV.

A single count supports this clonotype. An end of the junction does not agree with germline; a read error may underlie this. V gene TRBV9 combines with J gene TRBJ2-7, with D perhaps being TRBD1 or TRBD2 (5 bases each). This CDR3 is built from 14 residues. The germline CDR1 and CDR2 sequences are SGDLS and YYNGEE. The chain's CDR3 is CASSVVGDPYVQYF. CDR3 sequence (DNA): TGTGCCAGCAGCGTAGTAGGGGACCCCTACGTGCAGTACTTC.

V gene TRBV29-1 combines with J gene TRBJ1-2; 8 positions agree with TRBD1. Germline values: CDR1 SQVTM, CDR2 ANQGSEA. The length of the CDR3 is 13 residues. V lost 6 bases, J lost 3 bases, and 6 bases stayed unmatched. The CDR3 region is CSVLDREDYGYTF. The CDR3 DNA sequence: TGCAGCGTCCTGGACAGGGAGGACTATGGCTACACCTTC.

The chain recombines TRBV5-5 with TRBJ2-5, with D perhaps matching TRBD1 (6 bases). The CDR3 spans 14 residues. The germline V gene has CDR1 SGHKS and CDR2 YYEKEE (reference sequence). The ends were cut back, 3 bases at V and 1 base at J, with 10 bases in the middle. This chain's CDR3 is CASSWTDIQETQYF. In DNA form, the CDR3 reads TGTGCCAGCAGCTGGACAGACATCCAAGAGACCCAGTACTTC. The full variable domain, rest sourced from reference TRBV5-5 and TRBJ2-5, is DAGVTQSPTHLIKTRGQQVTLRCSPISGHKSVSWYQQVLGQGPQFIFQYYEKEERGRGNFPDRFSARQFPNYSSELNVNALLLGDSALYLCASSWTDIQETQYFGPGTRLLVL.

This clonotype came up once. This could be a read error, since a much larger clone is one nucleotide away. The V and J genes are TRBV28 and TRBJ2-1; tentatively, D is TRBD1 or TRBD2 (5 bases each). CDR1 and CDR2 (germline): MDHEN, SYDVKM. This CDR3 has 15 residues. CDR3 protein: CASTPWGSSYNKQFF. Here the CDR3 DNA reads TGTGCCAGCACCCCGTGGGGGAGCTCCTACAATAAGCAGTTCTTC. The full variable domain, rest sourced from reference TRBV28 and TRBJ2-1, is DVKVTQSSRYLVKRTGEKVFLECVQDMDHENMFWYRQDPGLGLRLIYFSYDVKMKEKGDIPEGYSVSREKKERFSLILESASTNQTSMYLCASTPWGSSYNKQFFGPGTRLTVL.

This chain joins TRBV7-2 and TRBJ2-7; TRBD2 matches at 13 bases. The assigned J gene may be wrong: the sequence end matches TRBJ2-5 better. This CDR3 region has 15 residues. The germline V gene has CDR1 SGHTA and CDR2 FQGNSA. CDR3 in amino acids: CASSTGTSGEETQYF. In DNA, the CDR3 is TGTGCCAGCAGCACAGGGACTAGCGGGGAAGAGACCCAGTACTTC.

The chain recombines TRBV2 with TRBJ2-3; D is undetermined. The CDR3 spans 13 residues. Trimming removed 2 bases from V and 5 bases from J, with 8 bases in between. Germline V gene lookup returns CDR1 SNHLY and CDR2 FYNNEI. The CDR3 DNA is TGTGCCAGCAGTGAAATGTTGATAGATACGCAGTATTTT. Protein: CASSEMLIDTQYF.

The chain combines TRBV15 with TRBJ2-7; D is ambiguous. V was pared by 0 bases and J by 5 bases, with 14 bases between. Germline CDR1 LNHNV, CDR2 YYDKDF (reference sequence). This CDR3 is 15 amino acids long. The CDR3 reads CATSRDRIVADEQYF. The CDR3 DNA is TGTGCCACCAGCAGAGACCGAATCGTGGCGGACGAGCAGTACTTC.

This clonotype was observed many times. This rearrangement joins TRBV6-5 to TRBJ2-1; D is undetermined. The CDR3 is made up of 15 amino acids. CDR1 and CDR2 (germline): MNHEY, SVGAGI. The germline V and J ends were trimmed by 0 bases and 5 bases, with 11 bases remaining between them. In DNA, the CDR3 is TGTGCCAGCAGTTACTCCCCTAGTGGCCACAATGAGCAGTTCTTC. Translating gives CASSYSPSGHNEQFF.

V is TRBV6-1 and J is TRBJ2-2, with D possibly matching TRBD1 (6 bases). V was cut by 7 bases and J by 4 bases, with 13 bases left in between. The CDR3 sequence is 14 residues long. Germline loops: CDR1 MNHNS, CDR2 SASEGT. The CDR3 DNA reads TGTGCCAGCACTAAAGGGGGACGCACCGGGGAGCTGTTTTTT. It encodes CASTKGGRTGELFF.

The chain employs TRBV7-9 and TRBJ2-5, with 7 bases identical to TRBD1. Per the germline V gene, CDR1 is SEHNR and CDR2 is FQNEAQ (reference sequence). Trimming removed 4 bases from V and 4 bases from J; junction bases left unmatched: 21. This CDR3 comprises 19 residues. CDR3 DNA sequence: TGTGCCAGCAGCTCCTACAGGGGACAGAGGATTTTTAGGGGAGAGACCCAGTACTTC. This sequence encodes CASSSYRGQRIFRGETQYF. Drawing the rest from reference TRBV7-9 and TRBJ2-5, the complete variable domain is DTGVSQNPRHKITKRGQNVTFRCDPISEHNRLYWYRQTLGQGPEFLTYFQNEAQLEKSRLLSDRFSAERPKGSFSTLEIQRTEQGDSAMYLCASSSYRGQRIFRGETQYFGPGTRLLVL.

A few counts support this clonotype. The chain recombines TRBV15 with TRBJ1-2, with 8 positions matching TRBD1. Germline V gene sequence: CDR1 LNHNV, CDR2 YYDKDF (reference sequence). The CDR3 is 15 residues long. The J segment lost 6 bases and the V segment lost 0 bases, leaving 6 bases of the junction unmatched. As DNA, the CDR3 is TGTGCCACCAGCAGAGAAGGACAGGGTATCCATGGCTACACCTTC. It specifies CATSREGQGIHGYTF.

The chain employs TRBV28 and TRBJ2-1; D may be TRBD2 (5 bases). Trimming took off 2 bases at V and 4 bases at J, with 12 bases between the two ends. This CDR3 region has 15 residues. Germline V CDR1 and CDR2: MDHEN, SYDVKM. CDR3 DNA: TGTGCCAGCAGTTTAAGAAGGAGCGGATACAATGAGCAGTTCTTC. Translation gives CASSLRRSGYNEQFF.

The chain joins TRBV7-2 to TRBJ1-2; D remains ambiguous. The V gene lost 3 bases and the J gene lost 8 bases, with 13 bases spanning the gap. CDR1 and CDR2 from the germline V gene are SGHTA and FQGNSA. The length of the CDR3 is 13 residues. The CDR3: CASSFPGKGGYTF. The CDR3 bases are TGTGCCAGCAGCTTTCCGGGAAAAGGGGGCTACACCTTC.

The V call is TRBV20-1, the J call TRBJ2-7; TRBD1 is a possible D gene (5 bases). From germline, CDR1 is DFQATT and CDR2 SNEGSKA (reference sequence). V was cut by 0 bases and J by 0 bases, with 12 bases left in between. CDR3 length: 15 residues. This chain's CDR3 is CSAREGRVASYEQYF. The DNA of the CDR3 is TGCAGTGCTAGAGAGGGCAGGGTGGCCTCCTACGAGCAGTACTTC.

This clonotype was picked up a small number of times. This chain joins TRBV27 and TRBJ2-3, with TRBD1 identical over 8 bases. The V segment lost 4 bases and the J segment 10 bases; nucleotides outside the gene matches: 22. The CDR3 spans 18 residues. Germline loops: CDR1 MNHEY, CDR2 SMNVEV (reference sequence). DNA of the CDR3: TGTGCCAGCAGTTCATGGGGGTTGACAGGGGAAGGAGAAAAGCCGCAGTATTTT. It is translated as CASSSWGLTGEGEKPQYF.

This clonotype was detected a few times. The V call is TRBV7-2, the J call TRBJ2-5; 11 bases map to TRBD1. Looked up from germline, CDR1 is SGHTA and CDR2 is FQGNSA. V shed 5 bases, J shed 4 bases, and the junction held 3 bases outside the gene matches. The CDR3 sequence is 14 residues long. For the CDR3, the DNA is TGTGCCAGCAGCATGGGACAGGGGGGAGAGACCCAGTACTTC. Its translation: CASSMGQGGETQYF.

Many counts were recorded for this clonotype. V is TRBV12-3 or TRBV12-4 and J is TRBJ2-7; 7 bases are a match to TRBD1. The CDR3 is 14 residues long. The V and J ends lost 4 bases and 4 bases, in that order; junction bases with no gene match: 7. The CDR3 reads CASSSPGQNYEQYF. The DNA of the CDR3 is TGTGCCAGCAGTTCGCCGGGACAGAATTACGAGCAGTACTTC.

This clonotype was detected once. The chain recombines TRBV5-1 with TRBJ1-1, with 10 bases that match TRBD1. After removal of 4 bases from V and 1 base from J, the junction contained 10 bases not matched to a gene. Germline V gene data show CDR1 as SGHRS and CDR2 as YFSETQ. CDR3 length: 17 residues. The chain's CDR3 is CASSTPGQGPGNTEAFF. CDR3 coding DNA: TGCGCCAGCAGCACTCCGGGACAGGGGCCCGGGAACACTGAAGCTTTCTTT.

V usage is TRBV5-1 and J usage is TRBJ2-7; D is unresolved. Trimming removed 4 bases at V and 3 bases at J, with 17 bases between. This CDR3 is built from 15 residues. The germline CDR1 and CDR2 sequences are SGHRS and YFSETQ. CDR3 region: CASSVGSHTGYEQYF. CDR3 nucleotides: TGCGCCAGCAGCGTGGGGTCTCACACCGGCTACGAGCAGTACTTC.

The chain couples TRBV7-9 to TRBJ1-4, with a weak D call TRBD1 (5 bases). The CDR3 has 14 amino acids. Germline V gene lookup returns CDR1 SEHNR and CDR2 FQNEAQ (reference sequence). Trimming removed 0 bases at V and 11 bases at J, with 13 bases between. The CDR3 sequence is CASSLALTGEKLFF. As DNA, the CDR3 is TGTGCCAGCAGCTTAGCATTGACGGGGGAGAAACTGTTTTTT.

The chain links TRBV4-3 to TRBJ2-1, with 7 bases that match TRBD2. The V gene end was trimmed by 0 bases and the J gene end by 3 bases; junction bases not matched to a gene: 8. The germline CDR1 and CDR2 sequences are LGHNA and YSLEER. The CDR3 contains 17 residues. CDR3 amino acids: CASSQDVYAGDYNEQFF. The CDR3 coding sequence is TGCGCCAGCAGCCAAGATGTTTATGCGGGGGACTACAATGAGCAGTTCTTC.

The V gene is TRBV29-1, the J gene TRBJ2-7; TRBD1 matches at 11 bases. The germline CDR1 and CDR2 sequences are SQVTM and ANQGSEA. V gave up 5 bases and J gave up 6 bases; unmatched junction bases: 9. This CDR3 region has 14 residues. CDR3 DNA: TGCAGCGTTCTCCGGGGACAGGGGGGGTCCGAGCAGTACTTC. This sequence encodes CSVLRGQGGSEQYF.

This clonotype was recorded once. The V gene is TRBV20-1, the J gene TRBJ2-7, with D unresolved. V lost 2 bases and J lost 2, with 16 bases in between. Germline CDR1 reads DFQATT; CDR2 reads SNEGSKA (reference sequence). This CDR3 contains 15 residues. CDR3 loop: CSARSGSVIPYEQYF. The CDR3 bases are TGCAGTGCTAGATCAGGCAGTGTGATTCCCTACGAGCAGTACTTC.